Presented here are 24 T cell receptor beta chains from one specimen sequenced in a study of shared clonotypes between healthy human individuals. TCRdb's copy holds only in-frame clones and misses some; the assay was immunoSEQ multiplex PCR. The table shows about 2,100,000 clones, with approximately 94% occurring only once. Selected positively for CCR7 and CD45RO-negative, naive CD8 cells excluded terminally differentiated effector memory CD45RA+ cells. Sequencing was done on a sample of naive CD8+ T cells from PBMCs. The source of these receptors is a man aged 18 to 30 in good health. Some clones in this sample may be carry-over from other donors' samples.

This clone came up a few times. The gene calls are TRBV30 and TRBJ1-1; TRBD1 aligns across 9 bases. J gave up 3 bases and V 0 bases, and 11 bases lay outside the gene matches. The CDR3 totals 17 residues. The germline V gene has CDR1 GTSNPN and CDR2 SVGIG (reference sequence). The CDR3 region is CAWSVVIWDRDDTEAFF. DNA for the CDR3: TGTGCCTGGAGTGTAGTAATTTGGGACAGGGACGACACTGAAGCTTTCTTT.

There are a few counts of this clone. Other DNA sequences of this sample code for an identical CDR3. The V gene is TRBV15, the J gene TRBJ1-5; D gene ambiguous. Trimming removed 1 base at V and 0 bases at J, with 7 bases between. CDR1 and CDR2 from the germline V gene are LNHNV and YYDKDF (reference sequence). This CDR3 is 15 amino acids long. CDR3 sequence reads: CATSRADNSNQPQHF. The CDR3 DNA is TGTGCCACCAGCAGAGCGGATAATAGCAATCAGCCCCAGCATTTT.

The chain employs TRBV7-9 and TRBJ2-7, with a possible D match to TRBD1 (5 bases). Germline-derived CDR1 and CDR2 are SEHNR and FQNEAQ (reference sequence). The CDR3 is made up of 13 amino acids. Trimming cost V 4 bases and J 0 bases, with 7 bases left between them. The CDR3 protein is CASSWGLSYEQYF. The CDR3 region has the DNA TGTGCCAGCAGCTGGGGCCTCTCCTACGAGCAGTACTTC.

The chain joins TRBV18 to TRBJ1-1; weak D call: TRBD1 (5 bases). The germline V gene has CDR1 KGHSH and CDR2 LQKENI. V was shortened by 3 bases and J by 0 bases, with 11 bases between the two germline ends. The CDR3 has 15 residues. The CDR3 DNA sequence: TGTGCCAGCTCACCGGGCAGGGCGCTGAACACTGAAGCTTTCTTT. Translating gives CASSPGRALNTEAFF.

A few counts support this clone. The rearrangement joins TRBV28 to TRBJ1-5, with a possible D match to TRBD1 (5 bases). Between the trimmed V and J ends, which lost 5 bases and 2 bases, there was a span of 13 bases. CDR3 length: 15 amino acids. Germline V gene sequence: CDR1 MDHEN, CDR2 SYDVKM. The CDR3 nucleotides read TGTGCCAGCAGTGACCCTGGGGGTCGCAATCAGCCCCAGCATTTT. Amino acid sequence: CASSDPGGRNQPQHF.

The rearrangement joins TRBV10-1 to TRBJ2-1, with TRBD1 identical over 7 bases. The V gene end was trimmed by 6 bases and the J gene end by 9 bases; junction bases not matched to a gene: 14. CDR3 length: 15 amino acids. In germline, CDR1 is WNHNN, CDR2 SYGVQD (reference sequence). CDR3 region: CASSQLGTAIGEQFF. For the CDR3, the DNA is TGCGCCAGCAGCCAACTGGGGACAGCAATTGGTGAGCAGTTCTTC.

Note on this clone: Other nucleotide sequences in the sample specify the same CDR3. This rearrangement joins TRBV9 to TRBJ2-7, with D perhaps assigned TRBD1 or TRBD2 (5 bases each). This CDR3 has 12 residues. V was shortened by 3 bases and J by 4 bases, with 8 bases between the two germline ends. Looked up from germline, CDR1 is SGDLS and CDR2 is YYNGEE. Here the CDR3 reads CASSARGYEQYF. The CDR3 nucleotides read TGTGCCAGCAGCGCGAGGGGTTACGAGCAGTACTTC.

CDR3 in DNA: TGTGCCAGCAGCTGGTCCAGGGGGCCGGGAATAGTTGACACTGAAGCTTTCTTT. Translating it yields CASSWSRGPGIVDTEAFF. The V gene is TRBV7-8, the J gene TRBJ1-1; 8 positions agree with TRBD1. The CDR3 consists of 18 residues. CDR1 SGHVS and CDR2 FQNEAQ come from the germline V gene. V dropped 4 bases and J dropped 3; count of bases not matched to a gene: 16.

V is TRBV7-9 and J is TRBJ2-5, with D maybe TRBD2 (8 bases). Trimming shortened V by 5 bases and J by 2 bases, and 18 bases separated the two germline ends. Per the germline V gene, CDR1 is SEHNR and CDR2 is FQNEAQ (reference sequence). The CDR3 sequence is 16 residues long. The CDR3 coding sequence is TGTGCCAGCAGCGCCAGGGGGACTAGTCGTCAAGAGACCCAGTACTTC. Its translation: CASSARGTSRQETQYF.

CDR3 in amino acids: CASSIDRDSSQYF. For the CDR3, the DNA is TGTGCCAGTAGTATTGACCGGGACTCTTCGCAGTACTTC. The chain is built from TRBV19 and TRBJ2-7, with a tentative D call TRBD2 (6 bases). The V gene lost 3 bases and the J gene lost 9 bases, with 15 bases spanning the gap. The CDR3 spans 13 residues. The germline V gene has CDR1 LNHDA and CDR2 SQIVND (reference sequence).

This sequence joins TRBV30 and TRBJ2-2; D call uncertain. Trimming left V 0 bases short and J 5 bases short, with 7 bases between. There are 13 residues in the CDR3. CDR1 and CDR2 (germline): GTSNPN, SVGIG (reference sequence). The CDR3 region is CAWSVARTGELFF. CDR3 DNA: TGTGCCTGGAGTGTGGCCCGGACCGGGGAGCTGTTTTTT. Supplemented by reference TRBV30 and TRBJ2-2, the full variable domain reads SQTIHQWPATLVQPVGSPLSLECTVEGTSNPNLYWYRQAAGRGLQLLFYSVGIGQISSEVPQNLSASRPQDRQFILSSKKLLLSDSGFYLCAWSVARTGELFFGEGSRLTVL.

To note about this clone: Other DNA sequences from this sample encode an identical CDR3 as well. This rearrangement joins TRBV7-6 to TRBJ2-3, with D unclear. This CDR3 comprises 13 residues. Trimming left V 1 base short and J 6 bases short, with 8 bases between. Germline assignment: CDR1 SGHVS and CDR2 FNYEAQ. The CDR3 sequence: CASSLVSRDTQYF. The DNA of the CDR3 is TGTGCCAGCAGCTTAGTTAGCAGGGATACGCAGTATTTT.

V usage is TRBV5-5 and J usage is TRBJ2-7, with D possibly matching TRBD1 (6 bases). The CDR3 spans 14 residues. The V and J ends lost 2 bases and 6 bases respectively, with 15 bases between them. CDR1 is SGHKS, CDR2 YYEKEE, per germline (reference sequence). CDR3 loop: CASSFGEVRGEQYF. The CDR3 nucleotides read TGTGCCAGCAGCTTCGGAGAGGTCAGGGGCGAGCAGTACTTC.

J is TRBJ2-7 and V is TRBV5-1; D may be TRBD1 or TRBD2 (5 bases each). V lost 1 base, J lost 1 base, and 12 bases lay in between. Germline assignment: CDR1 SGHRS and CDR2 YFSETQ. The CDR3 is made up of 15 amino acids. As DNA, the CDR3 is TGCGCCAGCAGCTTGATCGAGGGGATGTCCTACGAGCAGTACTTC. Its translation: CASSLIEGMSYEQYF.

V is TRBV6-6 and J is TRBJ1-3, with D possibly TRBD1 on 5 matching bases. The CDR3 runs to 15 residues. Germline V gene lookup returns CDR1 MNHNY and CDR2 SVGAGI (reference sequence). Trimming removed 2 bases at V and 5 bases at J, with 13 bases between. CDR3 region: CASSYRGGGRNTIYF. DNA of the CDR3: TGTGCCAGCAGTTACCGGGGGGGAGGTCGAAACACCATATATTTT.

The chain has TRBV19 and TRBJ2-1; weak D call: TRBD2 (5 bases). Trimming pared 3 bases from V and 2 bases from J, leaving 17 bases between. The CDR3 is 17 amino acids. Germline V gives CDR1 LNHDA, CDR2 SQIVND (reference sequence). The CDR3 spells CASSIGGLATPYNEQFF. As DNA, the CDR3 is TGTGCCAGTAGTATTGGAGGTCTTGCCACCCCCTACAATGAGCAGTTCTTC.

The V gene is TRBV7-9, the J gene TRBJ2-3, with D uncertain. This CDR3 is built from 14 residues. V dropped 3 bases and J dropped 1 base, with 8 bases sitting between them. The V gene's germline CDR1 is SEHNR and CDR2 FQNEAQ (reference sequence). The CDR3 region is CASSLATRTDTQYF. CDR3 DNA sequence: TGTGCCAGCAGCTTGGCGACTCGCACAGATACGCAGTATTTT.

This chain uses TRBV15 with TRBJ1-5; a possible D gene is TRBD1 (6 bases). The CDR3 totals 16 residues. CDR1 is LNHNV, CDR2 YYDKDF, per germline (reference sequence). Trimming stripped 0 bases from V and 6 bases from J, with 15 bases between. The CDR3, as DNA: TGTGCCACCAGCAGAGATTCCGGGGGCTGGGGTCAGCCCCAGCATTTT. Its translation: CATSRDSGGWGQPQHF.

The chain joins TRBV11-2 to TRBJ2-7; no definite D call. Germline loops: CDR1 SGHAT, CDR2 FQNNGV. There are 15 residues in the CDR3. Trimming cost V 4 bases and J 0 bases, with 13 bases left between them. The DNA of the CDR3 is TGTGCCAGCAGCTCATCACCAGAGAGCTCCTACGAGCAGTACTTC. Translation: CASSSSPESSYEQYF.

Turning to this clone: Other DNA sequences from this sample encode an identical CDR3 as well. This chain uses TRBV27 with TRBJ2-7; TRBD2 is a possible D gene (5 bases). The V and J ends lost 3 bases and 4 bases respectively, with 13 bases between them. The CDR3 extends over 14 amino acids. Germline CDR1 and CDR2: MNHEY and SMNVEV (reference sequence). The CDR3 DNA is TGTGCCAGCAGTTTGACGGGCGGAGGTTACGAGCAGTACTTC. This codes for CASSLTGGGYEQYF.

The rearrangement joins TRBV29-1 to TRBJ2-1; 10 bases are a match to TRBD2. The CDR3 sequence is 16 residues long. Germline lookup yields CDR1 SQVTM and CDR2 ANQGSEA. V lost 3 bases and J lost 6; bases outside the gene matches: 11. CDR3 sequence (DNA): TGCAGCGTTGATAAAAGCGGGAGGGCCCTCTTCAATGAGCAGTTCTTC. Protein product: CSVDKSGRALFNEQFF.

The CDR3 reads CASSQPKNRGAELSNQPQHF. CDR3 DNA: TGCGCCAGCAGTCAACCAAAAAATAGGGGCGCCGAGTTAAGCAATCAGCCCCAGCATTTT. The rearrangement joins TRBV23-1 to TRBJ1-5; maybe TRBD1 (5 bases). TRBV23-1 is an ORF; its function is uncertain. V was clipped by 2 bases and J by 1 base, with 24 bases between them. This CDR3 is built from 20 residues.

This rearrangement joins TRBV4-3 to TRBJ2-1, with 9 bases that match TRBD1. Trimming removed 10 bases from V and 4 bases from J; junction bases left unmatched: 11. The CDR3 loop spans 15 amino acids. From germline, CDR1 is LGHNA and CDR2 YSLEER. CDR3 nucleotides: TGCGCCACTACCGCGGACAGGGGACCTTACAATGAGCAGTTCTTC. Protein: CATTADRGPYNEQFF.

The gene calls are TRBV28 and TRBJ2-7, with D perhaps matching TRBD2 (5 bases). V was shortened by 7 bases and J by 2 bases, with 15 bases between the two germline ends. CDR1 and CDR2 from the germline V gene are MDHEN and SYDVKM. This CDR3 region has 14 residues. CDR3 sequence (DNA): TGTGCCAGCAATGAGCAGCGGATTACCTACGAGCAGTACTTC. Protein: CASNEQRITYEQYF.